The entry that follows covers one T cell receptor (beta chain) sequence. Trimming shortened V by 2 bases and J by 11 bases, and 12 bases separated the two germline ends. Germline V gene lookup returns CDR1 SGHTA and CDR2 FQGNSA. This CDR3 comprises 12 residues. Exclusion of a patient resulted from uncontrolled infection, other autoimmune disease, pregnancy or lactation. Thyroid ultrasound, orbital computed tomography, clinical symptoms, and serum thyroxine and TRAb underpinned diagnoses. The data originate from a study of T cells in Graves' hyperthyroidism and ophthalmopathy. Amplified TCR beta CDR3 regions came from RNA transcripts. Initially, a first-round RT-PCR of the TCR CDR3 employed the HTBI primer set. MiXCR was run by TCRdb on the multiplex PCR reads, yielding one entry per CDR3 protein. Here the sample spans 500,000 to 600,000 distinct CDR3 sequences, just over 45% being singletons.

This receptor was identified in an adult woman with Graves' disease, either hyperthyroidism or ophthalmopathy (not recorded which). Specimen: peripheral blood or thyroid tissue (not recorded which). This chain uses TRBV7-2 with TRBJ1-1; D uncertain. CDR3: CASSLRAFEAFF. CDR3 nucleotides: TGTGCCAGCAGCTTAAGGGCATTTGAGGCTTTCTTT. Filled out from reference TRBV7-2 and TRBJ1-1, the complete variable domain reads GAGVSQSPSNKVTEKGKDVELRCDPISGHTALYWYRQSLGQGLEFLIYFQGNSAPDKSGLPSDRFSAERTGGSVSTLTIQRTQQEDSAVYLCASSLRAFEAFFGQGTRLTVV.